This T cell receptor (beta chain) was found in a study of beta chain features in type 1 diabetes. On the study more broadly: Across all samples, approximately 99 million sorted cells were examined.

CDR3 size: 15 residues. V lost 6 bases and J 6 bases, leaving 20 bases between the germline ends. Germline CDR1 and CDR2: SGHAT and FQNNGV. Every bit of the isolated RNA underwent reverse transcription, so sequencing read expressed TCRB transcripts. Clones were sequenced by immunoSEQ multiplex PCR, and TCRdb holds only the in-frame ones, with some missing. This repertoire shows 330,000 or so clones, around 20% found once; its top ten account for under 0.055%. A single heparinised draw of about 100 mL on average was taken per donor. The chain joins TRBV11-2 to TRBJ1-1; TRBD1 is a possible D gene (6 bases). This clonotype was obtained from a woman aged 18-29 years in good health. The material sequenced was naive CD4+ T cells from blood. Written as DNA, the CDR3 is TGTGCCAGCAGGGGCTTACAGGGCGGAAAGCCTGAAGCTTTCTTT. It encodes CASRGLQGGKPEAFF.